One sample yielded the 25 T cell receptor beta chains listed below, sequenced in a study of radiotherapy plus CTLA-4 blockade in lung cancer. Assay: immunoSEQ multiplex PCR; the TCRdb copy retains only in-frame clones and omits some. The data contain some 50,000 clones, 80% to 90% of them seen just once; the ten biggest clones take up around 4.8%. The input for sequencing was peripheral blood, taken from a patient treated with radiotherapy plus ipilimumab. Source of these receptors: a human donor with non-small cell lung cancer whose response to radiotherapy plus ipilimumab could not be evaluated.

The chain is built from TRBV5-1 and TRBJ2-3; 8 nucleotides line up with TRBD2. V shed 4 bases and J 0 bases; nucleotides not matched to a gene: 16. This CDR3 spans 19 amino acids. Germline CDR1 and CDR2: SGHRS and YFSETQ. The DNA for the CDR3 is TGCGCCAGCAGCCCCGGGCTATGGAGCGGGAGAGGGAGCACAGATACGCAGTATTTT. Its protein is CASSPGLWSGRGSTDTQYF. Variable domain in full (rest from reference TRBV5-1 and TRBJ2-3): KAGVTQTPRYLIKTRGQQVTLSCSPISGHRSVSWYQQTPGQGLQFLFEYFSETQRNKGNFPGRFSGRQFSNSRSEMNVSTLELGDSALYLCASSPGLWSGRGSTDTQYFGPGTRLTVL.

The CDR3 region is CASRPGTGPHTEAFF. The CDR3 DNA is TGTGCCAGCAGGCCGGGGACAGGGCCACACACTGAAGCTTTCTTT. The chain joins TRBV2 to TRBJ1-1; 9 bases align to TRBD1. CDR1 is SNHLY, CDR2 FYNNEI, per germline. Trimming removed 6 bases from V and 3 bases from J; junction bases left unmatched: 8. The CDR3 extends over 15 amino acids.

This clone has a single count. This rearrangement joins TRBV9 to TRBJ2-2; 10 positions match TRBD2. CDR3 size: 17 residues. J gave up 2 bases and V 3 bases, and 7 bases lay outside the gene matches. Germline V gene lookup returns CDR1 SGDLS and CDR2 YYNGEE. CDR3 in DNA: TGTGCCAGCAGCGGGGACGTAGCGGGAGGAAACACCGGGGAGCTGTTTTTT. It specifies CASSGDVAGGNTGELFF.

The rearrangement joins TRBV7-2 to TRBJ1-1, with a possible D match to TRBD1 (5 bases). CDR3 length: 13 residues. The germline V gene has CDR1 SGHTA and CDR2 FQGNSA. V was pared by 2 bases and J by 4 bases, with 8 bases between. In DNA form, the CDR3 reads TGTGCCAGCAGCTTATTCGGGGGCACTGAAGCTTTCTTT. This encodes CASSLFGGTEAFF.

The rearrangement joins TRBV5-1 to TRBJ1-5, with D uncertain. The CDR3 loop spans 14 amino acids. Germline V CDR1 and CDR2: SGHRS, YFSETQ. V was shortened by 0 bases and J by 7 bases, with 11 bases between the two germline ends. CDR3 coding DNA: TGCGCCAGCAGCTTGGACTGGGGAGGCCAGCCCCAGCATTTT. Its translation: CASSLDWGGQPQHF.

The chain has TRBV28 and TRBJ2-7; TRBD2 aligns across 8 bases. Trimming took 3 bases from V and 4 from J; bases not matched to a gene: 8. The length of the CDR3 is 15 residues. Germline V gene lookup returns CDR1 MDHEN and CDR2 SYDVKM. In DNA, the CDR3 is TGTGCCAGCAGTTTGTCTTCGGGAGGGCCTTACGAGCAGTACTTC. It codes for CASSLSSGGPYEQYF.

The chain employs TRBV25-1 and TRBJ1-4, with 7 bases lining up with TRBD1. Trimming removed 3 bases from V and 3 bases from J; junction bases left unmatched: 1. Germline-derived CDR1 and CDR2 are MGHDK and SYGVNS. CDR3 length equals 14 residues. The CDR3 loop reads CASSDGTANEKLFF. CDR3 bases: TGTGCCAGCAGTGATGGGACAGCTAATGAAAAACTGTTTTTT.

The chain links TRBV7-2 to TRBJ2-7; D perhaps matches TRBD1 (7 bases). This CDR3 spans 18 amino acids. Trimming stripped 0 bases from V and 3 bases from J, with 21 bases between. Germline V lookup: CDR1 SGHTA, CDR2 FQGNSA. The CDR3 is CASSLAGSGRGQVYEQYF. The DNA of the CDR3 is TGTGCCAGCAGCTTAGCCGGTAGCGGCCGAGGACAGGTCTACGAGCAGTACTTC.

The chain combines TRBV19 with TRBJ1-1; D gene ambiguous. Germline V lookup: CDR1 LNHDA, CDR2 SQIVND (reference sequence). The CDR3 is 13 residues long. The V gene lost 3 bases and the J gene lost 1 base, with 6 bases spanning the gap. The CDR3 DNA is TGTGCCAGTAGTATTAGCGGGAACACTGAAGCTTTCTTT. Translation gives CASSISGNTEAFF. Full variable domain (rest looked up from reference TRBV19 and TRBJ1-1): DGGITQSPKYLFRKEGQNVTLSCEQNLNHDAMYWYRQDPGQGLRLIYYSQIVNDFQKGDIAEGYSVSREKKESFPLTVTSAQKNPTAFYLCASSISGNTEAFFGQGTRLTVV.

The CDR3: CASSQTGVNQPQHF. In nucleotides, the CDR3 is TGTGCCAGCAGCCAGACAGGGGTAAATCAGCCCCAGCATTTT. V gene TRBV7-2 combines with J gene TRBJ1-5; TRBD1 aligns across 8 bases. The length of the CDR3 is 14 residues. Germline CDR1 is SGHTA and CDR2 is FQGNSA. V shed 5 bases, J shed 4 bases, and the junction held 4 bases outside the gene matches.

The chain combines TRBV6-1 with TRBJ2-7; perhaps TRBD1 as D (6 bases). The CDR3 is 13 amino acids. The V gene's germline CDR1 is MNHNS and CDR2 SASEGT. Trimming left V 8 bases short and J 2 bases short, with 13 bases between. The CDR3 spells CASRQGPTYEQYF. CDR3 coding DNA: TGTGCCAGCCGGCAGGGGCCCACCTACGAGCAGTACTTC.

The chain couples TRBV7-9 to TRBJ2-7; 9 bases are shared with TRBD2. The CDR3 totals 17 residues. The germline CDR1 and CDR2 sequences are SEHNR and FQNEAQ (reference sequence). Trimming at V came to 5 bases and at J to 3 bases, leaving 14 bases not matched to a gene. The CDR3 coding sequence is TGTGCCAGCAGCCCCCGCGTTGGCGGGAGGGCCGTCTACGAGCAGTACTTC. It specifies CASSPRVGGRAVYEQYF. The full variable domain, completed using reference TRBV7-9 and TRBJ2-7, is DTGVSQNPRHKITKRGQNVTFRCDPISEHNRLYWYRQTLGQGPEFLTYFQNEAQLEKSRLLSDRFSAERPKGSFSTLEIQRTEQGDSAMYLCASSPRVGGRAVYEQYFGPGTRLTVT.

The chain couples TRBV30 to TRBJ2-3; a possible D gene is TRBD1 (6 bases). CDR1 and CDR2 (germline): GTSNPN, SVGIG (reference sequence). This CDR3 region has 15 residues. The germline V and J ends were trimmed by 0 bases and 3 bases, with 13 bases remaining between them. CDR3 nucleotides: TGTGCCTGGAGTGTACTACAGGGTGGAACAGATACGCAGTATTTT. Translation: CAWSVLQGGTDTQYF.

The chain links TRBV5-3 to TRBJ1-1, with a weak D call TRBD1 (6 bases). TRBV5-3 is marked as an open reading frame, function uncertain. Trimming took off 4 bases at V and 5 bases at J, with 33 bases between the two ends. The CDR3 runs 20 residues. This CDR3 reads CARSQTFRTGQGEISTEAFF. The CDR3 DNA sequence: TGTGCCAGAAGCCAGACATTCCGAACAGGGCAAGGGGAAATATCAACTGAAGCTTTCTTT.

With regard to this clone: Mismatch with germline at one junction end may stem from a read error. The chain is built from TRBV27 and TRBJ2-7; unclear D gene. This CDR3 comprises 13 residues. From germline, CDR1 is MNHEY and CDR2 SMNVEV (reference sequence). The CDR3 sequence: CASSLKNPYGQYF. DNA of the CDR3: TGTGCCAGCAGTTTAAAGAATCCCTACGGGCAGTACTTC.

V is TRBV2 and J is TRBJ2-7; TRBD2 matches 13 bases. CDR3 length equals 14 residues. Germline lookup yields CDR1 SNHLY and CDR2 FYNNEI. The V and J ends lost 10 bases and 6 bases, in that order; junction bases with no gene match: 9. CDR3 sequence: CATMWTSGRGEQYF. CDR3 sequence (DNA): TGTGCCACCATGTGGACTAGCGGGAGAGGCGAGCAGTACTTC.

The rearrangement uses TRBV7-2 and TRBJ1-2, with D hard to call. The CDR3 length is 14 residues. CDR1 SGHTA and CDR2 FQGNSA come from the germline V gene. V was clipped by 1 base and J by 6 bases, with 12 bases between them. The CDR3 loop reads CASSLGPEVHGYTF. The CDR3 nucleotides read TGTGCCAGCAGCTTAGGCCCGGAGGTACATGGCTACACCTTC. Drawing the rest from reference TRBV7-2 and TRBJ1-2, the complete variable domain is GAGVSQSPSNKVTEKGKDVELRCDPISGHTALYWYRQSLGQGLEFLIYFQGNSAPDKSGLPSDRFSAERTGGSVSTLTIQRTQQEDSAVYLCASSLGPEVHGYTFGSGTRLTVV.

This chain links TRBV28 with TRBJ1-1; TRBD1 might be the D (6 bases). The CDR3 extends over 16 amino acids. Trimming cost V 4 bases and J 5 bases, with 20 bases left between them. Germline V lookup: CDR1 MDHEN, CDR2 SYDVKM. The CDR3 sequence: CASSSPGQTGGTEAFF. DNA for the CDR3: TGTGCCAGCAGTTCGCCCGGACAGACCGGAGGTACTGAAGCTTTCTTT.

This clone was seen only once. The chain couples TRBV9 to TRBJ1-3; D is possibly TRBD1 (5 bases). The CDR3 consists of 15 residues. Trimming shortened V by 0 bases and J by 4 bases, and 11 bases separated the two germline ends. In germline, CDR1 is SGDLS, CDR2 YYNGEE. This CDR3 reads CASSVDWGLGNTIYF. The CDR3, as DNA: TGTGCCAGCAGCGTAGACTGGGGCCTCGGAAACACCATATATTTT.

This chain's CDR3 is CASSQERGPGETQYF. For the CDR3, the DNA is TGTGCCAGCTCACAAGAGCGGGGGCCCGGGGAGACCCAGTACTTC. The V call is TRBV18, the J call TRBJ2-5; 8 bases agree with TRBD2. The germline V gene has CDR1 KGHSH and CDR2 LQKENI. This CDR3 has 15 amino acids. J was trimmed by 5 bases and V by 4 bases; bases with no gene match: 9.

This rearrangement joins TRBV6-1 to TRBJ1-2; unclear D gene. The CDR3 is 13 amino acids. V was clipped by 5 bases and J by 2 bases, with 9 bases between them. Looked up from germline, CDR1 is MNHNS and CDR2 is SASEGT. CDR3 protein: CASSRTRNYGYTF. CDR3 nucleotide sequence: TGTGCCAGCAGTCGGACTCGCAACTATGGCTACACCTTC.

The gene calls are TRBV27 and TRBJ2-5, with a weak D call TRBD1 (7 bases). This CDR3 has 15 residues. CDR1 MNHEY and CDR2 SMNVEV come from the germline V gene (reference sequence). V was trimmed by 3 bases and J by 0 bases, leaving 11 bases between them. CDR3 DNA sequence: TGTGCCAGCAGTTTCCGCGGGACAGACCAAGAGACCCAGTACTTC. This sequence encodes CASSFRGTDQETQYF.

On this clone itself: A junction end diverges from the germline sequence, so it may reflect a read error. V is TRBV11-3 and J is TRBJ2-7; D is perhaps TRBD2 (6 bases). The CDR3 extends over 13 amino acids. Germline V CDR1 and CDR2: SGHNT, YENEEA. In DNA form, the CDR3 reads TGTGCCGGCAGCGATGAACGGGGGTACGAGCAGTACTTC. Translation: CAGSDERGYEQYF. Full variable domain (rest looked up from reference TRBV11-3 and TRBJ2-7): EAGVVQSPRYKIIEKKQPVAFWCNPISGHNTLYWYLQNLGQGPELLIRYENEEAVDDSQLPKDRFSAERLKGVDSTLKIQPAELGDSAVYLCAGSDERGYEQYFGPGTRLTVT.

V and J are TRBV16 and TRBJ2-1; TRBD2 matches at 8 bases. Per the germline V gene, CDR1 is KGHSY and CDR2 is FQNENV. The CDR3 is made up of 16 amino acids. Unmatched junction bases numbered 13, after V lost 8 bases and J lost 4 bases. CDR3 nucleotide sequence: TGTGCCAGCGGACCGCGAACTAGCGGAATATACAATGAGCAGTTCTTC. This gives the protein CASGPRTSGIYNEQFF.

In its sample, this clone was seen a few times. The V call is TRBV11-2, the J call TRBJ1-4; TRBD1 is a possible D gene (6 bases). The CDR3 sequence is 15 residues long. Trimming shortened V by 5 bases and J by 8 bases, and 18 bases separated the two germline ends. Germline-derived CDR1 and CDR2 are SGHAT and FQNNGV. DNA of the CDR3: TGTGCCAGCAGCCCCAGGGGCGGGGGGCCCGAAAAACTGTTTTTT. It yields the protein CASSPRGGGPEKLFF.